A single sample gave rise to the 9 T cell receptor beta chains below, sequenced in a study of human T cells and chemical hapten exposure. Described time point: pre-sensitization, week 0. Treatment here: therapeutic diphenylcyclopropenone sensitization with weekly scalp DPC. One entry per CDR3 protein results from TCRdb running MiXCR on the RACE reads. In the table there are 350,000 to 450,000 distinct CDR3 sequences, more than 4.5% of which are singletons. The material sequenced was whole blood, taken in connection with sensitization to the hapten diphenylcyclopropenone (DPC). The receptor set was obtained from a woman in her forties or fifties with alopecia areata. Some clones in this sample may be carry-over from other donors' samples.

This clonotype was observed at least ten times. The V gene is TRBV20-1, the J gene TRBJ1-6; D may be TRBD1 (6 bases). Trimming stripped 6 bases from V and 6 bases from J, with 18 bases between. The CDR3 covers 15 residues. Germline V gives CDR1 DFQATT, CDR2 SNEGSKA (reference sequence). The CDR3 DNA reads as TGCAGTGCAGAGGACCCACAGGGTTCTAATTCACCCCTCCACTTT. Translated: CSAEDPQGSNSPLHF.

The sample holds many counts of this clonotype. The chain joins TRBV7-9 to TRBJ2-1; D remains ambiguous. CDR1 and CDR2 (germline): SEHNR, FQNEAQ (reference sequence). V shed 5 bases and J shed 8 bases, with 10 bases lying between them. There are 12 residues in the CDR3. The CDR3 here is CASSPSDYEQFF. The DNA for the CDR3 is TGTGCCAGCAGCCCGTCCGACTATGAGCAGTTCTTC.

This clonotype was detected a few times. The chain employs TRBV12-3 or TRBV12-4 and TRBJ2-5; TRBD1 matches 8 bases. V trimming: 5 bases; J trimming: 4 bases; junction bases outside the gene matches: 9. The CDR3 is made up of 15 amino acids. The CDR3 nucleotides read TGTGCCAGCAGTCCAAGGACAGGGCTAGCAGAGACCCAGTACTTC. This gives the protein CASSPRTGLAETQYF.

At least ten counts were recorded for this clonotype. As DNA, the CDR3 is TGTGCCATCAGTGAGTCGGCACCGGAGCCCCAGCATTTT. It codes for CAISESAPEPQHF. This chain connects TRBV10-3 to TRBJ1-5; D is undetermined. Trimming shortened V by 0 bases and J by 8 bases, and 8 bases separated the two germline ends. Per the germline V gene, CDR1 is ENHRY and CDR2 is SYGVKD. This CDR3 has 13 amino acids.

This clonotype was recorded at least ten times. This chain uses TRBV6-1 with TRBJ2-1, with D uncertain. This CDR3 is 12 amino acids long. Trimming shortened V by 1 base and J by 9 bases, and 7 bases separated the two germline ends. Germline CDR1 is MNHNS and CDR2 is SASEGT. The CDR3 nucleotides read TGTGCCAGCAGTGAAGGATATGGTGAGCAGTTCTTC. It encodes CASSEGYGEQFF.

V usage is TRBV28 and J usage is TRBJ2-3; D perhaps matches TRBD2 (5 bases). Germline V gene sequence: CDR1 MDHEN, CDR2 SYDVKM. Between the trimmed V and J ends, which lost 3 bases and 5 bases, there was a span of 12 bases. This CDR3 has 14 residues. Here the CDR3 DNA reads TGTGCCAGCAGTTTCGGTGTAGCGAAAGATACGCAGTATTTT. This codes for CASSFGVAKDTQYF.

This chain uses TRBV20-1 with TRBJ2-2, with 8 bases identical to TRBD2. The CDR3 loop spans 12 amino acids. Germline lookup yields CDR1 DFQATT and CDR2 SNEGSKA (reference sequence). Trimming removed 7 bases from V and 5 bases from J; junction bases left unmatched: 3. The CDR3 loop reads CSGGRPTGELFF. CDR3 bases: TGCAGTGGCGGGAGGCCGACCGGGGAGCTGTTTTTT.

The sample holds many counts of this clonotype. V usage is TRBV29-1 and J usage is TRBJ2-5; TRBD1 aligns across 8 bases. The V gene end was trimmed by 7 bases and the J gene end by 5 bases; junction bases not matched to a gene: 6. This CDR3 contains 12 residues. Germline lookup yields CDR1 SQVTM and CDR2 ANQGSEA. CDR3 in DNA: TGCAGCGCCGACAGGGGTATGGAGACCCAGTACTTC. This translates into CSADRGMETQYF.

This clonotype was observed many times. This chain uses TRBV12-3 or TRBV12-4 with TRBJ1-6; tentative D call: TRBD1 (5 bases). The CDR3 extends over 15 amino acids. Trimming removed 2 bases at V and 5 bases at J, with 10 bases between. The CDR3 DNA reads TGTGCCAGCAGTTTAAAGGGAGGGGATAATTCACCCCTCCACTTT. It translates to CASSLKGGDNSPLHF.